Below are 29 T cell receptor beta chains sequenced from a single sample in a study of T cells after yellow fever vaccination. TCRdb processed the 5' RACE reads anew with MiXCR; each CDR3 protein has one entry. The sample records 300,000 to 400,000 distinct CDR3 sequences, 8.5% to 10% being singletons. The sequencing here drew on PBMCs, taken on the day of the first yellow fever vaccination. The receptors derive from a young man who received the YFV17D yellow fever vaccine.

This clonotype has just a few counts. The chain uses TRBV7-2 and TRBJ2-5; 10 nucleotides match TRBD2. This CDR3 contains 17 residues. Germline V gene sequence: CDR1 SGHTA, CDR2 FQGNSA. V shed 5 bases and J 1 base; nucleotides not matched to a gene: 10. The CDR3, as DNA: TGTGCCAGCAGCCTGGGGTCCTTAGCGGGGGGCCAAGAGACCCAGTACTTC. It specifies CASSLGSLAGGQETQYF.

This clonotype has just a few counts. V is TRBV7-2 and J is TRBJ2-3, with D perhaps assigned TRBD1 or TRBD2 (6 bases each). The CDR3 is made up of 17 amino acids. Germline CDR1 and CDR2: SGHTA and FQGNSA. V gave up 3 bases and J gave up 5 bases, with 21 bases separating them. The DNA of the CDR3 is TGTGCCAGCAGCTTTAACGGCGCTGGGGGGCCGCAAGATACGCAGTATTTT. This sequence encodes CASSFNGAGGPQDTQYF.

This clonotype was seen a few times. V gene TRBV7-9 combines with J gene TRBJ1-2; 8 positions match TRBD1. Germline V gives CDR1 SEHNR, CDR2 FQNEAQ (reference sequence). This CDR3 region has 17 residues. Trimming cost V 5 bases and J 8 bases; bases outside gene matches: 19. CDR3 region: CASSPRQGSHLTDGYTF. CDR3 in DNA: TGTGCCAGCAGCCCTAGACAGGGGAGTCACCTTACAGACGGCTACACCTTC.

The V and J genes are TRBV6-1 and TRBJ1-1, with D unresolved. V shed 6 bases and J shed 3 bases, with 11 bases lying between them. Germline loops: CDR1 MNHNS, CDR2 SASEGT. The CDR3 totals 13 residues. The DNA of the CDR3 is TGTGCCAGCAGAAGGGTGCTTGACACTGAAGCTTTCTTT. It codes for CASRRVLDTEAFF.

This clonotype has a handful of counts. This rearrangement joins TRBV2 to TRBJ2-1; D unclear. The CDR3 sequence is 12 residues long. The germline V gene has CDR1 SNHLY and CDR2 FYNNEI. V lost 6 bases to trimming and J lost 12 bases, with 15 bases between them. The CDR3 is CASSETRQLQFF. The CDR3 nucleotides read TGTGCCAGCAGCGAAACCCGACAACTGCAGTTCTTC.

This clonotype was found a few times. The CDR3 sequence is CASKESAVTEAFF. The CDR3 region has the DNA TGTGCCAGCAAGGAGTCGGCGGTCACTGAAGCTTTCTTT. The chain couples TRBV28 to TRBJ1-1; D uncertain. This CDR3 region has 13 residues. CDR1 is MDHEN and CDR2 is SYDVKM in the germline V gene. V lost 7 bases, J lost 4 bases, and 13 bases lay in between.

The chain employs TRBV6-2 or TRBV6-3 and TRBJ1-1; the D gene is possibly TRBD1 (6 bases). Germline V gene data show CDR1 as MNHEY and CDR2 as SVGEGT. Trimming took off 2 bases at V and 7 bases at J, with 8 bases between the two ends. There are 12 residues in the CDR3. The CDR3 sequence is CASSYPDSEAFF. Here the CDR3 DNA reads TGTGCCAGCAGTTACCCGGACAGTGAAGCTTTCTTT.

The gene calls are TRBV6-1 and TRBJ2-7; TRBD2 matches 13 bases. Germline values: CDR1 MNHNS, CDR2 SASEGT. With V trimmed by 6 bases and J by 1 base, 9 bases remained unmatched. CDR3 length: 17 residues. The CDR3 reads CASSRGLAGKSSYEQYF. CDR3 bases: TGTGCCAGCAGCCGGGGACTAGCGGGGAAGTCGTCCTACGAGCAGTACTTC.

This clonotype was counted between two and nine times. This chain joins TRBV20-1 and TRBJ2-2; D assignment may be TRBD1 or TRBD2 (5 bases each). The V end was cut by 6 bases, the J end by 1 base, with 18 bases between. Germline values: CDR1 DFQATT, CDR2 SNEGSKA (reference sequence). The CDR3 consists of 16 residues. The CDR3 spells CSALDRDVRNTGELFF. CDR3 in DNA: TGCAGTGCACTGGACCGGGACGTTCGGAACACCGGGGAGCTGTTTTTT.

This rearrangement joins TRBV19 to TRBJ2-5, with D perhaps TRBD1 (6 bases). Trimming pared 3 bases from V and 2 bases from J, leaving 10 bases between. Germline V gene data show CDR1 as LNHDA and CDR2 as SQIVND (reference sequence). The CDR3 is 14 amino acids. This chain's CDR3 is CASSMPGQQETQYF. As DNA, the CDR3 is TGTGCCAGTAGTATGCCGGGACAACAAGAGACCCAGTACTTC.

This chain uses TRBV25-1 with TRBJ2-1; 7 bases align to TRBD1. V shed 6 bases and J 8 bases; nucleotides not matched to a gene: 7. CDR3 length: 13 amino acids. The germline gives CDR1 MGHDK, CDR2 SYGVNS. The CDR3 region is CASRDRAGDEQFF. CDR3 DNA sequence: TGTGCCAGCAGAGACAGGGCCGGGGATGAGCAGTTCTTC.

The chain is built from TRBV28 and TRBJ2-5; the D gene is possibly TRBD1 (5 bases). V lost 4 bases, J lost 1 base, and 13 bases lay in between. CDR3 length: 15 amino acids. CDR1 MDHEN and CDR2 SYDVKM come from the germline V gene. CDR3 in amino acids: CASSSRASPQETQYF. As DNA, the CDR3 is TGTGCCAGCAGTTCCAGGGCCTCACCCCAAGAGACCCAGTACTTC.

This clonotype was seen a few times. The chain has TRBV29-1 and TRBJ2-5; 7 bases fit TRBD1. This CDR3 is 14 amino acids long. Germline V lookup: CDR1 SQVTM, CDR2 ANQGSEA. Germline trimming cut 6 bases from V and 5 bases from J; bases unmatched to any gene: 12. This CDR3 reads CSVHPPGQKETQYF. CDR3 nucleotides: TGCAGCGTCCATCCTCCGGGACAGAAGGAGACCCAGTACTTC. The complete variable domain, with remaining parts taken from reference TRBV29-1 and TRBJ2-5, reads SAVISQKPSRDICQRGTSLTIQCQVDSQVTMMFWYRQQPGQSLTLIATANQGSEATYESGFVIDKFPISRPNLTFSTLTVSNMSPEDSSIYLCSVHPPGQKETQYFGPGTRLLVL.

This clonotype was seen a few times. J is TRBJ2-1 and V is TRBV7-2; 12 bases map to TRBD2. The CDR3 has 16 residues. Germline lookup yields CDR1 SGHTA and CDR2 FQGNSA. The junction had 6 bases not matched to a gene; V was cut back by 5 bases and J by 4 bases. The CDR3 sequence is CASSPWTSGAYNEQFF. CDR3 coding DNA: TGTGCCAGCAGCCCCTGGACTAGCGGGGCATACAATGAGCAGTTCTTC.

The chain is built from TRBV3-1 and TRBJ1-5; D is unresolved. The CDR3 extends over 13 amino acids. Germline CDR1 reads LGHDT; CDR2 reads YNNKEL (reference sequence). Trimming cost V 4 bases and J 1 base, with 5 bases left between them. CDR3 amino acids: CASSPTSNQPQHF. DNA of the CDR3: TGTGCCAGCAGCCCCACCAGCAATCAGCCCCAGCATTTT.

This clonotype was recorded at least ten times. The V and J genes are TRBV7-9 and TRBJ2-5, with D perhaps matching TRBD2 (6 bases). CDR3 size: 12 residues. Germline-derived CDR1 and CDR2 are SEHNR and FQNEAQ (reference sequence). Trimming removed 10 bases from V and 2 bases from J, with 11 bases in between. The CDR3 DNA reads as TGTGCCACCGCCCGGGAGCAAGAGACCCAGTACTTC. Translated: CATAREQETQYF.

The V gene is TRBV10-3, the J gene TRBJ2-7, with 9 bases lining up with TRBD1. J lost 6 bases, V lost 6 bases, and 6 bases had no gene match. CDR1 is ENHRY and CDR2 is SYGVKD in the germline V gene. This CDR3 spans 13 amino acids. The CDR3 sequence is CAISPGQGTEQYV. CDR3 DNA: TGTGCCATCAGCCCGGGACAGGGAACCGAGCAGTACGTC.

The J gene is TRBJ1-1, the V gene TRBV7-2; D unresolved. There are 13 residues in the CDR3. V was trimmed by 5 bases and J by 3 bases, leaving 10 bases between them. Germline V gene data show CDR1 as SGHTA and CDR2 as FQGNSA. CDR3 coding DNA: TGTGCCAGCAGCCCGGATCGCTACACTGAAGCTTTCTTT. Translating it yields CASSPDRYTEAFF. Full variable domain (remainder filled in from reference TRBV7-2 and TRBJ1-1): GAGVSQSPSNKVTEKGKDVELRCDPISGHTALYWYRQSLGQGLEFLIYFQGNSAPDKSGLPSDRFSAERTGGSVSTLTIQRTQQEDSAVYLCASSPDRYTEAFFGQGTRLTVV.

This clonotype appeared a few times. The V gene is TRBV7-9, the J gene TRBJ2-3; tentatively, D is TRBD1 (6 bases). V shed 3 bases and J shed 7 bases, with 17 bases lying between them. Per germline, CDR1 SEHNR and CDR2 FQNEAQ (reference sequence). The CDR3 totals 15 residues. The CDR3 DNA follows: TGTGCCAGCAGCTTCCGATACGGACAGATTAATACGCAGTATTTT. It is translated as CASSFRYGQINTQYF.

This clonotype was seen a handful of times. The chain carries TRBV4-1 and TRBJ2-6; no clear D gene. The CDR3 spans 17 residues. The germline gives CDR1 MGHRA, CDR2 YSYEKL. The V and J ends lost 2 bases and 0 bases respectively, with 11 bases between them. CDR3 DNA: TGCGCCAGCAGCCAACCCCTTAAGTCCTCTGGGGCCAACGTCCTGACTTTC. Translating it yields CASSQPLKSSGANVLTF.

This clonotype was found a few times. The rearrangement joins TRBV5-1 to TRBJ1-1; D is perhaps TRBD1 (5 bases). The CDR3 is 14 residues long. Germline V gene lookup returns CDR1 SGHRS and CDR2 YFSETQ. V was pared by 7 bases and J by 7 bases, with 20 bases between. The chain's CDR3 is CASALGRRGVEAFF. CDR3 DNA: TGCGCCAGCGCTTTAGGCAGGCGGGGCGTTGAAGCTTTCTTT.

This sequence joins TRBV9 and TRBJ2-3; D gene uncertain. Per the germline V gene, CDR1 is SGDLS and CDR2 is YYNGEE. Trimming removed 0 bases from V and 2 bases from J, with 7 bases in between. This CDR3 region has 14 residues. CDR3 DNA: TGTGCCAGCAGCGTAGGGGGATACACAGATACGCAGTATTTT. This codes for CASSVGGYTDTQYF.

Here the CDR3 DNA reads TGTGCCACCAGCAGTGTTGAGGGAGGAGGCTACACCTTC. Translating gives CATSSVEGGGYTF. The chain joins TRBV15 to TRBJ1-2; D call uncertain. In germline, CDR1 is LNHNV, CDR2 YYDKDF (reference sequence). Trimming removed 3 bases at V and 8 bases at J, with 13 bases between. The CDR3 contains 13 residues.

This rearrangement joins TRBV5-1 to TRBJ2-1, with 13 bases identical to TRBD2. The CDR3 is 16 residues long. From germline, CDR1 is SGHRS and CDR2 YFSETQ. Trimming removed 5 bases from V and 4 bases from J; junction bases left unmatched: 6. Written as DNA, the CDR3 is TGCGCCAGCAGGGCCGGGACTAGCGGGGCATACAATGAGCAGTTCTTC. Translating gives CASRAGTSGAYNEQFF.

The rearrangement uses TRBV20-1 and TRBJ1-6; 7 bases line up with TRBD1. This CDR3 has 14 residues. Germline CDR1 reads DFQATT; CDR2 reads SNEGSKA (reference sequence). Losses at the gene ends were 5 bases for V and 8 bases for J; bases not matched to a gene: 9. The CDR3 here is CSAPTGLDDSPLHF. For the CDR3, the DNA is TGCAGTGCTCCGACAGGGTTGGACGATTCACCCCTCCACTTT.

The V gene is TRBV7-2, the J gene TRBJ2-3; D is perhaps TRBD1 (5 bases). This CDR3 comprises 14 residues. Per the germline V gene, CDR1 is SGHTA and CDR2 is FQGNSA. V lost 8 bases to trimming and J lost 2 bases, with 14 bases between them. The CDR3 region has the DNA TGTGCCAGCCGGGTCGCAGGGAACACAGATACGCAGTATTTT. Translation: CASRVAGNTDTQYF. Combining the CDR3 with reference TRBV7-2 and TRBJ2-3 gives the whole variable domain GAGVSQSPSNKVTEKGKDVELRCDPISGHTALYWYRQSLGQGLEFLIYFQGNSAPDKSGLPSDRFSAERTGGSVSTLTIQRTQQEDSAVYLCASRVAGNTDTQYFGPGTRLTVL.

This clonotype was detected a few times. The chain couples TRBV12-5 to TRBJ2-3; D is ambiguous. Trimming took 6 bases from V and 3 from J, leaving 13 bases between them. This CDR3 spans 14 amino acids. Germline CDR1 LGHNT, CDR2 FRNRAP. This CDR3 reads CASGPRGRTDTQYF. CDR3 coding DNA: TGTGCTAGTGGGCCGCGTGGACGGACAGATACGCAGTATTTT.

The sample holds a few counts of this clonotype. The genes are TRBV19 and TRBJ2-1; TRBD2 is a possible D gene (5 bases). Germline lookup yields CDR1 LNHDA and CDR2 SQIVND (reference sequence). The CDR3 length is 11 residues. With 1 base removed from V and 15 bases from J, the gap between germline ends came to 10 bases. The CDR3 spells CASSIVEEWFF. In DNA, the CDR3 is TGTGCCAGTAGTATAGTGGAGGAATGGTTCTTC.

The CDR3 nucleotides are TGCGCCAGCAGCTTGTGGGTAGATGAAAAACTGTTTTTT. This sequence encodes CASSLWVDEKLFF. The chain recombines TRBV5-1 with TRBJ1-4; D gene ambiguous. This CDR3 has 13 amino acids. Germline V gives CDR1 SGHRS, CDR2 YFSETQ. V was shortened by 1 base and J by 6 bases, with 7 bases between the two germline ends.